The present T cell receptor (beta chain) was sequenced within a study of blood T cell repertoires in COVID-19 (dated by TCRdb to 2018 to 2021). Study-level background: Collaborator samples came from the United States, Italy and Spain and covered acute and convalescent phases of COVID-19. The prospective study material was composed of cDNA or gDNA derived from T cells, B-cell-depleted T cells, or PBMCs. Subjects who had been exposed to COVID-19, were actively infected with it, or had recovered from it provided the deeply sampled blood TCRbeta repertoires that made up the dataset. The repertoires were released in a freely available public database intended as a resource for research on the immune response to SARS-CoV-2. Samples came from the ongoing ImmuneRACE study (first 160 participants) plus 1,254 subjects from 6 global collaborators. A de-identified subject ID, COVID-19 status, age in years and sex were almost always included in the sample metadata. Where available, HLA class I and class II types were obtained from metadata supplied by the sample provider rather than from assay-based typing.

Whole blood was collected in K2EDTA tubes by collaborating institutions according to the institutions' own protocols. For TCRbeta analysis, collaborator samples were shipped as frozen whole blood, as isolated PBMCs, or as DNA extracted from either sample type. Concerning this clone itself: No antigen is known for it. Base qualities are not at hand, and no much larger clone is one base apart.

Summary of the overall study and its limitations: Clinical and demographic metadata were provided uncurated, with the amount varying by source and participant.

TCRbeta CDR3 regions were amplified from genomic DNA by means of the immunoSEQ Assay, a bias-controlled multiplex PCR. In the authors' own workflow: Within the assay, amplification of reference gene primers was used to estimate how many nucleated cells each sample contained. Sequence reads were collapsed and filtered to measure the absolute abundance of every unique TCRbeta CDR3 rearrangement. For each sample, productive Simpson clonality was calculated as the square root of Simpson's diversity index over productive rearrangements. TCRdb limited this immuneACCESS table to in-frame rearrangements with V and J called. A share of clones is missing; checked studies link under half to unresolved V genes, and the rest is unexplained. The DNA gave D and trimming, while V, J and clone size come from that table. Within this sample are 99,000 or so clones, with roughly nine tenths of them counted one time only. Approximately 6% of the sample belongs to the ten largest clones.

Sequences were obtained from peripheral blood. The TCR sequence derives from a human donor in a cohort sampled during active COVID-19.

Here the CDR3 is given as CASSPTGYYGYTF. The bases read TGTGCCAGCAGCCCCACAGGCTACTATGGCTACACCTTC. Here the chain combines TRBV14 and TRBJ1-2; TRBD1 is a weak D gene call, 5 bases matching. For CDR1 and CDR2, the germline V gene lists SGHDN and FVKESK. The CDR3 starts with the cysteine, ends with the phenylalanine, and has 13 residues. Only the CDR3 DNA stays, 39 bases, in frame from base 1. V lost 4 bases and J lost 3 bases; the stretch between them is 9 bases long.